The 30 T cell receptor beta chains reported below all come from one sample, sequenced in a study of blood T cell repertoires in COVID-19. Repertoires were generated with immunoSEQ multiplex PCR, while TCRdb's copy carries only in-frame clones and drops some. This table has roughly 210,000 clones, 88% appearing once. Sequencing was performed on peripheral blood. Receptors were obtained from a man aged 65 to 79 with acute or convalescent COVID-19.

This clone was detected once. At one end the junction does not follow the germline gene, possibly because of a read error. The genes are TRBV29-1 and TRBJ2-1, with TRBD2 identical over 10 bases. Germline CDR1 and CDR2: SQVTM and ANQGSEA. This CDR3 contains 19 residues. The CDR3 DNA follows: TGCAGCGTTGAAGGTCGGAGCGGGAGGGCCCGGAGCTCCTACAATGGGCAGTTCTTC. Its protein product is CSVEGRSGRARSSYNGQFF.

The chain combines TRBV7-9 with TRBJ2-7; 7 nucleotides match TRBD1. The CDR3 is 16 residues long. Per the germline V gene, CDR1 is SEHNR and CDR2 is FQNEAQ (reference sequence). V lost 5 bases and J lost 2; bases outside the gene matches: 12. The CDR3 coding sequence is TGTGCCAGCAGCCACCCGACAGGGTCTATAGCCTACGAGCAGTACTTC. Its translation is CASSHPTGSIAYEQYF. The whole variable domain, remainder taken from reference TRBV7-9 and TRBJ2-7, is DTGVSQNPRHKITKRGQNVTFRCDPISEHNRLYWYRQTLGQGPEFLTYFQNEAQLEKSRLLSDRFSAERPKGSFSTLEIQRTEQGDSAMYLCASSHPTGSIAYEQYFGPGTRLTVT.

The chain recombines TRBV6-6 with TRBJ2-7; TRBD1 agrees at 10 bases. The junction had 16 bases not matched to a gene; V was cut back by 5 bases and J by 9 bases. CDR3 length equals 16 residues. Germline loops: CDR1 MNHNY, CDR2 SVGAGI (reference sequence). CDR3 region: CASSPGAGQGTTGQYF. The CDR3 bases are TGTGCCAGCAGTCCTGGTGCGGGACAGGGGACTACGGGGCAGTACTTC.

This chain uses TRBV19 with TRBJ2-1; D perhaps matches TRBD2 (6 bases). V gave up 5 bases and J gave up 4 bases, with 12 bases separating them. The length of the CDR3 is 14 residues. The germline gives CDR1 LNHDA, CDR2 SQIVND (reference sequence). CDR3 residues: CASSLRETYNEQFF. CDR3 DNA sequence: TGTGCCAGTAGTCTCCGGGAGACATACAATGAGCAGTTCTTC.

This rearrangement joins TRBV5-4 to TRBJ1-5, with D possibly being TRBD1 (5 bases). This CDR3 has 14 amino acids. Deletions cut 0 bases from V and 2 bases from J, with 6 bases between. CDR1 SGHNT and CDR2 YYREEE come from the germline V gene (reference sequence). CDR3 loop: CASSLGGGNQPQHF. Written as DNA, the CDR3 is TGTGCCAGCAGCTTGGGGGGGGGCAATCAGCCCCAGCATTTT.

A few counts support this clone. The J gene is TRBJ2-1, the V gene TRBV5-4, with TRBD2 matching 9 bases. The junction had 11 bases not matched to a gene; V was cut back by 4 bases and J by 3 bases. CDR1 SGHNT and CDR2 YYREEE come from the germline V gene (reference sequence). The CDR3 length is 17 residues. The CDR3 bases are TGTGCCAGCAGCAAAGGATCCGGGACTAGCAGCTACAATGAGCAGTTCTTC. Encoded protein: CASSKGSGTSSYNEQFF. Variable domain in full (rest from reference TRBV5-4 and TRBJ2-1): ETGVTQSPTHLIKTRGQQVTLRCSSQSGHNTVSWYQQALGQGPQFIFQYYREEENGRGNFPPRFSGLQFPNYSSELNVNALELDDSALYLCASSKGSGTSSYNEQFFGPGTRLTVL.

This clone was detected once. The chain couples TRBV19 to TRBJ2-7; 8 bases are a match to TRBD1. V lost 4 bases and J lost 6; bases outside the gene matches: 11. Germline V gene lookup returns CDR1 LNHDA and CDR2 SQIVND (reference sequence). The CDR3 runs to 15 residues. CDR3 in DNA: TGTGCCAGTAGTACCGGACAGGGAAGGGTCGTCGAGCAGTACTTC. Residues: CASSTGQGRVVEQYF.

The rearrangement joins TRBV18 to TRBJ2-3; a weak D match, TRBD2 (6 bases). Germline V gives CDR1 KGHSH, CDR2 LQKENI. Trimming cost V 2 bases and J 6 bases, with 15 bases left between them. The CDR3 covers 15 residues. The CDR3: CASSPGGVREDTQYF. DNA of the CDR3: TGTGCCAGCTCACCAGGCGGGGTACGAGAGGATACGCAGTATTTT.

The chain carries TRBV7-9 and TRBJ1-1, with D perhaps TRBD1 (5 bases). V lost 1 base and J 0 bases, leaving 9 bases between the germline ends. The CDR3 consists of 15 residues. The germline gives CDR1 SEHNR, CDR2 FQNEAQ (reference sequence). CDR3 sequence reads: CASSLVWGVNTEAFF. DNA for the CDR3: TGTGCCAGCAGCTTAGTATGGGGCGTGAACACTGAAGCTTTCTTT.

The rearrangement joins TRBV28 to TRBJ1-2, with D possibly being TRBD1 (5 bases). Germline loops: CDR1 MDHEN, CDR2 SYDVKM. Trimming stripped 6 bases from V and 8 bases from J, with 10 bases between. The CDR3 is 11 amino acids. For the CDR3, the DNA is TGTGCCAGCAGCCCAGGGTGGGGCTACACCTTC. Translated: CASSPGWGYTF.

This chain connects TRBV15 to TRBJ1-2; D gene unclear. With 8 bases removed from V and 1 base from J, the gap between germline ends came to 8 bases. Germline CDR1 reads LNHNV; CDR2 reads YYDKDF (reference sequence). The CDR3 sequence is 12 residues long. This CDR3 reads CATSRSNYGYTF. The CDR3, as DNA: TGTGCCACCTCCCGGAGTAACTATGGCTACACCTTC.

Details on this clone: This sample includes further DNA sequences coding for the same CDR3. The V gene is TRBV30, the J gene TRBJ1-2; 8 bases align to TRBD1. CDR3 length equals 14 residues. Germline loops: CDR1 GTSNPN, CDR2 SVGIG (reference sequence). The J segment lost 7 bases and the V segment lost 0 bases, leaving 7 bases of the junction unmatched. For the CDR3, the DNA is TGTGCCTGGAGTGTACTAGGACAGGGCGGTGGCTACACCTTC. Amino acid sequence: CAWSVLGQGGGYTF.

The chain has TRBV28 and TRBJ2-5; possibly TRBD2 for D (5 bases). The CDR3 contains 16 residues. Germline V gene sequence: CDR1 MDHEN, CDR2 SYDVKM. Trimming pared 5 bases from V and 2 bases from J, leaving 18 bases between. This CDR3 is CASSGGELWPQETQYF. The CDR3 coding sequence is TGTGCCAGCAGTGGTGGGGAGTTGTGGCCTCAAGAGACCCAGTACTTC.

CDR3 nucleotides: TGTGCCAGCAGCCAAGATATAAAGCGGACGGCCTACGAGCAGTACTTC. It codes for CASSQDIKRTAYEQYF. This chain links TRBV3-1 (or the pseudogene TRBV3-2) with TRBJ2-7; perhaps TRBD2 as D (5 bases). Trimming pared 0 bases from V and 2 bases from J, leaving 14 bases between. This CDR3 has 16 amino acids. The germline V gene encodes CDR1 LGHDT and CDR2 YNNKEL (reference sequence).

This clone appeared once. The rearrangement joins TRBV7-2 to TRBJ2-1; perhaps TRBD1 as D (6 bases). Germline V gene data show CDR1 as SGHTA and CDR2 as FQGNSA. CDR3 size: 13 residues. V was trimmed by 2 bases and J by 9 bases, leaving 11 bases between them. The CDR3: CASSLSGAVEQFF. DNA of the CDR3: TGTGCCAGCAGCTTATCAGGGGCAGTTGAGCAGTTCTTC.

The V call is TRBV5-4, the J call TRBJ1-2, with D hard to call. This CDR3 comprises 13 residues. Germline CDR1 is SGHNT and CDR2 is YYREEE (reference sequence). V gave up 1 base and J gave up 4 bases, with 8 bases separating them. The CDR3 DNA reads TGTGCCAGCAGCTTGTCGGGGTTCTATGGCTACACCTTC. Translating it yields CASSLSGFYGYTF. Complete variable domain (other parts from reference TRBV5-4 and TRBJ1-2): ETGVTQSPTHLIKTRGQQVTLRCSSQSGHNTVSWYQQALGQGPQFIFQYYREEENGRGNFPPRFSGLQFPNYSSELNVNALELDDSALYLCASSLSGFYGYTFGSGTRLTVV.

The chain recombines TRBV9 with TRBJ2-5, with 7 bases identical to TRBD1. This CDR3 is built from 15 residues. CDR1 is SGDLS and CDR2 is YYNGEE in the germline V gene. The V gene end was trimmed by 5 bases and the J gene end by 1 base; junction bases not matched to a gene: 8. The CDR3 loop reads CASSRSSGGQETQYF. The CDR3 DNA follows: TGTGCCAGCAGTCGAAGTTCAGGGGGCCAAGAGACCCAGTACTTC.

The CDR3 sequence: CASSVQIDYGYTF. The CDR3 DNA sequence: TGTGCCAGCAGTGTACAAATCGACTATGGCTACACCTTC. J is TRBJ1-2 and V is TRBV28; D unclear. This CDR3 has 13 residues. With 5 bases removed from V and 3 bases from J, the gap between germline ends came to 10 bases. Germline loops: CDR1 MDHEN, CDR2 SYDVKM.

This clone was seen more than once but under ten times. This rearrangement joins TRBV11-2 to TRBJ2-2; D might be TRBD1 (6 bases). CDR3 size: 14 residues. The germline gives CDR1 SGHAT, CDR2 FQNNGV. Trimming left V 3 bases short and J 8 bases short, with 13 bases between. The CDR3 spells CASSLGRGYGELFF. The DNA of the CDR3 is TGTGCCAGCAGCTTGGGCAGGGGATATGGGGAGCTGTTTTTT. Together with reference TRBV11-2 and TRBJ2-2, the CDR3 gives the full variable domain: EAGVAQSPRYKIIEKRQSVAFWCNPISGHATLYWYQQILGQGPKLLIQFQNNGVVDDSQLPKDRFSAERLKGVDSTLKIQPAKLEDSAVYLCASSLGRGYGELFFGEGSRLTVL.

This clone showed up just a few times. The V call is TRBV25-1, the J call TRBJ2-6; the match to TRBD1 covers 8 bases. The germline CDR1 and CDR2 sequences are MGHDK and SYGVNS. The CDR3 runs to 18 residues. V lost 7 bases and J lost 0; bases outside the gene matches: 11. In nucleotides, the CDR3 is TGTGCCAGCAAGGGGGGCGGGACAGGTCCCTCTGGGGCCAACGTCCTGACTTTC. This sequence encodes CASKGGGTGPSGANVLTF.

A single count supports this clone. This chain links TRBV5-5 with TRBJ1-5; 10 nucleotides align to TRBD1. This CDR3 is 16 amino acids long. CDR1 and CDR2 from the germline V gene are SGHKS and YYEKEE (reference sequence). Trimming took 2 bases from V and 0 from J; bases not matched to a gene: 2. Here the CDR3 reads CASSFGTGVSNQPQHF. The CDR3 DNA sequence: TGTGCCAGCAGCTTCGGGACAGGGGTTAGCAATCAGCCCCAGCATTTT.

This rearrangement joins TRBV6-6 to TRBJ2-1; 8 bases align to TRBD2. V was clipped by 6 bases and J by 8 bases; unmatched bases: 12. The germline gives CDR1 MNHNY, CDR2 SVGAGI (reference sequence). This CDR3 comprises 15 residues. This CDR3 reads CASSLLREGPYEQFF. CDR3 DNA sequence: TGTGCCAGCAGCCTCCTCCGGGAGGGCCCGTATGAGCAGTTCTTC.

This clone was recorded a few times. This rearrangement joins TRBV7-9 to TRBJ1-1, with D possibly being TRBD1 (5 bases). This CDR3 spans 13 amino acids. Germline V gene data show CDR1 as SEHNR and CDR2 as FQNEAQ (reference sequence). The germline V and J ends were trimmed by 6 bases and 0 bases, with 8 bases remaining between them. DNA for the CDR3: TGTGCCAGCAGGGGGCGAATGAACACTGAAGCTTTCTTT. It encodes CASRGRMNTEAFF. The full variable domain, with the rest looked up from reference TRBV7-9 and TRBJ1-1, is DTGVSQNPRHKITKRGQNVTFRCDPISEHNRLYWYRQTLGQGPEFLTYFQNEAQLEKSRLLSDRFSAERPKGSFSTLEIQRTEQGDSAMYLCASRGRMNTEAFFGQGTRLTVV.

V and J are TRBV5-1 and TRBJ2-1; 11 bases fit TRBD2. The length of the CDR3 is 15 residues. The germline V gene encodes CDR1 SGHRS and CDR2 YFSETQ. V shed 4 bases and J 9 bases; nucleotides not matched to a gene: 9. The CDR3 DNA reads TGCGCCAGCAGCCAGATAGCGGGAGGGCCGGGTGAGCAGTTCTTC. Translation: CASSQIAGGPGEQFF. The complete variable domain, with remaining parts taken from reference TRBV5-1 and TRBJ2-1, reads KAGVTQTPRYLIKTRGQQVTLSCSPISGHRSVSWYQQTPGQGLQFLFEYFSETQRNKGNFPGRFSGRQFSNSRSEMNVSTLELGDSALYLCASSQIAGGPGEQFFGPGTRLTVL.

The chain carries TRBV19 and TRBJ2-5, with a tentative D call TRBD1 (5 bases). Trimming pared 7 bases from V and 5 bases from J, leaving 17 bases between. The germline V gene has CDR1 LNHDA and CDR2 SQIVND (reference sequence). CDR3 size: 14 residues. This CDR3 reads CASTTGAGAETQYF. The CDR3 DNA is TGTGCCAGTACCACTGGGGCTGGGGCCGAGACCCAGTACTTC.

The chain links TRBV2 to TRBJ1-1; D remains unclear. Trimming left V 7 bases short and J 0 bases short, with 3 bases between. The CDR3 is 11 amino acids. CDR1 SNHLY and CDR2 FYNNEI come from the germline V gene. The CDR3 coding sequence is TGTGCCAGCACTCTGAACACTGAAGCTTTCTTT. This sequence encodes CASTLNTEAFF.

The V and J genes are TRBV3-1 (or the pseudogene TRBV3-2) and TRBJ1-1; no clear D. This CDR3 comprises 12 residues. Germline values: CDR1 LGHDT, CDR2 YNNKEL (reference sequence). V lost 1 base and J lost 3, with 3 bases in between. The CDR3 DNA sequence: TGTGCCAGCAGCCAAGCCGACACTGAAGCTTTCTTT. Translating it yields CASSQADTEAFF.

The V call is TRBV6-5, the J call TRBJ1-2; possible D gene TRBD1, 5 bases. The V gene's germline CDR1 is MNHEY and CDR2 SVGAGI. V dropped 6 bases and J dropped 6 bases, with 14 bases sitting between them. This CDR3 region has 13 residues. The CDR3 sequence is CASRADSSHGYTF. The CDR3 DNA sequence: TGTGCCAGCAGAGCCGACAGTAGCCATGGCTACACCTTC.

The gene calls are TRBV19 and TRBJ1-1; the D gene is possibly TRBD1 (5 bases). Per germline, CDR1 LNHDA and CDR2 SQIVND (reference sequence). Trimming cost V 6 bases and J 1 base, with 12 bases left between them. The CDR3 is 14 amino acids. Written as DNA, the CDR3 is TGTGCCAGTAGGGTAACAGGAACGAACACTGAAGCTTTCTTT. Encoded protein: CASRVTGTNTEAFF.

The rearrangement joins TRBV25-1 to TRBJ1-5; D call uncertain. The CDR3 totals 15 residues. Germline CDR1 is MGHDK and CDR2 is SYGVNS. V lost 11 bases and J 0 bases, leaving 17 bases between the germline ends. CDR3 coding DNA: TGTGCCGTACAGATTCATCCCGATAGCAATCAGCCCCAGCATTTT. This codes for CAVQIHPDSNQPQHF.